This TCR beta chain was identified during a study of T cells after yellow fever vaccination. In TCRdb, the 5' RACE reads were re-called with MiXCR into one record per CDR3 protein. Among approximately 340,000 distinct CDR3 sequences listed, 8.5% to 9% were seen once. Study-wide findings and caveats: Abundant clonotypes (contaminants from the bulk population) could be present in FACS-sorted repertoires.

About this clonotype itself: Its antigen is not identified.

This sample comprised PBMCs, obtained on the day of the first yellow fever vaccination. This sequence was found in a man younger than 30 who received the YFV17D yellow fever vaccine.

The CDR3 nucleotides are TGCGCCAGCAGCTTGACCCAGGGTGTGAACGAGCAGTACTTC. Its protein is CASSLTQGVNEQYF. The V gene is TRBV5-1, the J gene TRBJ2-7; D is perhaps TRBD1 (5 bases). This CDR3 spans 14 amino acids. V lost 1 base and J lost 5, with 13 bases in between. The germline CDR1 and CDR2 sequences are SGHRS and YFSETQ. The whole variable domain, remainder taken from reference TRBV5-1 and TRBJ2-7, is KAGVTQTPRYLIKTRGQQVTLSCSPISGHRSVSWYQQTPGQGLQFLFEYFSETQRNKGNFPGRFSGRQFSNSRSEMNVSTLELGDSALYLCASSLTQGVNEQYFGPGTRLTVT.